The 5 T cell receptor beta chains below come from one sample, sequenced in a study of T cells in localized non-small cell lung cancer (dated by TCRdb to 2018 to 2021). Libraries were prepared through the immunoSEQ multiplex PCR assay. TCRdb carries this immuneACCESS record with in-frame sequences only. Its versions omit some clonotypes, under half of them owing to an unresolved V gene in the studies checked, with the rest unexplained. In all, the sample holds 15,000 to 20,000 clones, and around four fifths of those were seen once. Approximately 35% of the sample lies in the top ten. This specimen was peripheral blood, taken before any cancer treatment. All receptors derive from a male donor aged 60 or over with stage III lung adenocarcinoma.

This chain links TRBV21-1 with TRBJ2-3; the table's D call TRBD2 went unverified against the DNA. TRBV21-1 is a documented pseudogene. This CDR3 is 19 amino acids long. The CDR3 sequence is CASSKTGGGPSAHTDTQYF. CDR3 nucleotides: TGTGCCAGCAGCAAAACAGGCGGGGGGCCTTCTGCACACACAGATACGCAGTATTTT.

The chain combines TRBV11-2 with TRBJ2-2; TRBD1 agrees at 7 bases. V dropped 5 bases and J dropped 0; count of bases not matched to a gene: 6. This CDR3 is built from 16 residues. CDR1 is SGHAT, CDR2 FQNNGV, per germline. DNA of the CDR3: TGTGCCAGCAGCCCCTTAGGGACAGCGAACACCGGGGAGCTGTTTTTT. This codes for CASSPLGTANTGELFF.

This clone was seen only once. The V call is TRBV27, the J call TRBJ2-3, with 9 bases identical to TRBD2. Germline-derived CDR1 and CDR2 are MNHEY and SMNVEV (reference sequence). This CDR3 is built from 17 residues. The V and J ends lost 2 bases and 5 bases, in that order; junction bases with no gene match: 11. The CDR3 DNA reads TGTGCCAGCAGTTTAGGGCGGGGGGGCGGTATGATAGATACGCAGTATTTT. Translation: CASSLGRGGGMIDTQYF.

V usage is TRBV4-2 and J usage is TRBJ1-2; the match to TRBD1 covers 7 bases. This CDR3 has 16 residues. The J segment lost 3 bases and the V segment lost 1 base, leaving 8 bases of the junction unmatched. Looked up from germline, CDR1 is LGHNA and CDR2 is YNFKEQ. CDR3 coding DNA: TGTGCCAGCAGCCAAGGGGGGCAGGGGGGTGACTATGGCTACACCTTC. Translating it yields CASSQGGQGGDYGYTF.

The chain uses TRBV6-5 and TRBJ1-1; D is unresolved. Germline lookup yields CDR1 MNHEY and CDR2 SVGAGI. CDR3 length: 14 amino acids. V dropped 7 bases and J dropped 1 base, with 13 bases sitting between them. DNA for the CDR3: TGTGCCAGCAAATGGAACAGACCGAACACTGAAGCTTTCTTT. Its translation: CASKWNRPNTEAFF.